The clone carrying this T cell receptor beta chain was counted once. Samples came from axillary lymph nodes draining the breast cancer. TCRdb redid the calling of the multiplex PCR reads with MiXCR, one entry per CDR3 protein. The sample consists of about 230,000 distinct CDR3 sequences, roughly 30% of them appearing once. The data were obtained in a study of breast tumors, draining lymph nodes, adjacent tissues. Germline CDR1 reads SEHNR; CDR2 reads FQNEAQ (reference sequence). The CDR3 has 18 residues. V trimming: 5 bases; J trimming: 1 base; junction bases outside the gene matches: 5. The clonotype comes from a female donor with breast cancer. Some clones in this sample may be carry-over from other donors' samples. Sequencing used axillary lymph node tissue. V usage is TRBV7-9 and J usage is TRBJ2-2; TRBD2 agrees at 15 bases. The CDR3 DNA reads TGTGCCAGCAGCCCCGGGACTAGCGGGAGGCGGAACACCGGGGAGCTGTTTTTT. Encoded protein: CASSPGTSGRRNTGELFF.